This record concerns one T cell receptor (beta chain) sequence. Antigen specificity is unknown. Per the germline V gene, CDR1 is MNHNS and CDR2 is SASEGT. Trimming left V 2 bases short and J 0 bases short, with 11 bases between. The CDR3 runs to 16 residues. The data stem from a study of shared clonotypes between healthy human individuals. Study findings and constraints: Clonotypes shared by all four donors outscored non-shared clonotypes in generation probability.

Investigators spread the genomic DNA of each subset evenly over several immunoSEQ plates. Original processing methods: Junction-only sequences without quality scores were provided by ImmunoSEQ, so filtering was different. Only in-frame clones appear in the TCRdb table, and some are missing; sequencing was by immunoSEQ multiplex PCR. V and J calls and clone size come straight from that table; D and trimming were deduced from the DNA. In the table there are roughly 2,300,000 clones, 85% to 95% of which are singletons. Recent acute infections and vaccinations were absent in the healthy HIV-negative adult donors.

This TCR was recovered from a man aged 18 to 30 in good health. Some clones in this sample may be carry-over from other donors' samples. Sequences were obtained from naive CD4+ T cells from PBMCs. Subset: CD45RA+ positively selected. The V call is TRBV6-1, the J call TRBJ1-5; D is ambiguous. CDR3 sequence reads: CASSELVIHSNQPQHF. The CDR3 DNA follows: TGTGCCAGCAGTGAACTTGTGATCCATAGCAATCAGCCCCAGCATTTT.